These 14 T cell receptor beta chains share one sample of origin, sequenced in a study of sequential checkpoint blockade in melanoma. The repertoire was sequenced with immunoSEQ multiplex PCR; TCRdb's copy has only in-frame clones and lacks some. The repertoire includes about 2,700 clones, around 18% of them detected once, and 21% sits in the top ten. The treatment: randomized to nivolumab then ipilimumab (arm A) or the reverse (arm B). The input for sequencing was tumor tissue (inferred from file names), taken from a patient given nivolumab and ipilimumab in sequence. Receptor source: a human donor with melanoma.

In its sample, this clone was seen a few times. The CDR3 region is CASSYRGLAGVWLHEQFF. DNA of the CDR3: TGTGCCAGCAGTTACCGGGGACTAGCGGGAGTTTGGTTACATGAGCAGTTCTTC. The chain joins TRBV6-8 to TRBJ2-1, with TRBD2 matching 14 bases. The CDR3 is 18 residues long. V trimming: 2 bases; J trimming: 8 bases; junction bases outside the gene matches: 11. Germline V CDR1 and CDR2: MNHGY, SAAAGT.

This chain links TRBV19 with TRBJ1-2; D perhaps matches TRBD1 (5 bases). CDR1 is LNHDA, CDR2 SQIVND, per germline (reference sequence). The CDR3 contains 15 residues. With 6 bases removed from V and 1 base from J, the gap between germline ends came to 15 bases. CDR3 DNA sequence: TGTGCCAGTAGCTGGGGAAGGGGATTTAACTATGGCTACACCTTC. Translating it yields CASSWGRGFNYGYTF. The full variable domain, in which reference TRBV19 and TRBJ1-2 provide the parts outside the CDR3, is DGGITQSPKYLFRKEGQNVTLSCEQNLNHDAMYWYRQDPGQGLRLIYYSQIVNDFQKGDIAEGYSVSREKKESFPLTVTSAQKNPTAFYLCASSWGRGFNYGYTFGSGTRLTVV.

The rearrangement uses TRBV25-1 and TRBJ2-1, with unresolved D. Trimming took off 2 bases at V and 8 bases at J, with 16 bases between the two ends. Germline V gives CDR1 MGHDK, CDR2 SYGVNS. This CDR3 region has 15 residues. The CDR3 reads CASSERSSSVHEQFF. The CDR3 coding sequence is TGTGCCAGCAGTGAACGGTCTTCGTCTGTCCATGAGCAGTTCTTC.

Sample share makes this clone large (0.1 to 1%). The V gene is TRBV29-1, the J gene TRBJ2-2; 7 bases are a match to TRBD1. CDR3 length equals 12 residues. V gave up 7 bases and J gave up 4 bases; unmatched junction bases: 3. The germline V gene has CDR1 SQVTM and CDR2 ANQGSEA. In DNA, the CDR3 is TGCAGCGCGACAGGGCTCACCGGGGAGCTGTTTTTT. Encoded protein: CSATGLTGELFF.

This clone has a count of ten or more. One junction end does not reproduce the germline sequence, and a read error may be involved. V usage is TRBV7-1 and J usage is TRBJ2-7, with D tentatively TRBD2 (6 bases). TRBV7-1 falls under the ORF class, with uncertain function. The length of the CDR3 is 13 residues. The CDR3 reads CASSLRDSDEQYF. As DNA, the CDR3 is TGTGCCAGCAGCTTAAGGGACTCCGACGAGCAGTACTTC.

This clone occurred many times. This rearrangement joins TRBV9 to TRBJ2-3; D remains ambiguous. Germline-derived CDR1 and CDR2 are SGDLS and YYNGEE. The CDR3 sequence is 12 residues long. V shed 0 bases and J shed 6 bases, with 5 bases lying between them. The CDR3 loop reads CASSVVSDTQYF. CDR3 DNA sequence: TGTGCCAGCAGCGTAGTTTCTGATACGCAGTATTTT.

This chain links TRBV5-1 with TRBJ2-1, with 10 nucleotides matching TRBD1. The CDR3 extends over 14 amino acids. The ends lost 0 bases at V and 7 bases at J; junction bases unmatched: 1. The V gene's germline CDR1 is SGHRS and CDR2 YFSETQ. Here the CDR3 reads CASSLGTGGNEQFF. The CDR3 nucleotides are TGCGCCAGCAGCTTGGGGACAGGGGGGAATGAGCAGTTCTTC. The variable domain in full, completed from reference TRBV5-1 and TRBJ2-1, reads KAGVTQTPRYLIKTRGQQVTLSCSPISGHRSVSWYQQTPGQGLQFLFEYFSETQRNKGNFPGRFSGRQFSNSRSEMNVSTLELGDSALYLCASSLGTGGNEQFFGPGTRLTVL.

The rearrangement uses TRBV5-1 and TRBJ1-4; 8 nucleotides align to TRBD1. The germline CDR1 and CDR2 sequences are SGHRS and YFSETQ. V shed 4 bases, J shed 7 bases, and the junction held 9 bases outside the gene matches. The CDR3 contains 15 residues. The CDR3 is CASSPGGEYVEKLFF. CDR3 DNA sequence: TGCGCCAGCAGCCCAGGGGGCGAGTACGTTGAAAAACTGTTTTTT.

The rearrangement uses TRBV11-3 and TRBJ2-2; tentative D call: TRBD1 (5 bases). The CDR3 runs 16 residues. In germline, CDR1 is SGHNT, CDR2 YENEEA. The ends were cut back, 2 bases at V and 5 bases at J, with 15 bases in the middle. This CDR3 reads CASSLSEPGWTGELFF. The CDR3, as DNA: TGTGCCAGCAGCTTATCGGAGCCAGGGTGGACCGGGGAGCTGTTTTTT. The variable domain in full, completed from reference TRBV11-3 and TRBJ2-2, reads EAGVVQSPRYKIIEKKQPVAFWCNPISGHNTLYWYLQNLGQGPELLIRYENEEAVDDSQLPKDRFSAERLKGVDSTLKIQPAELGDSAVYLCASSLSEPGWTGELFFGEGSRLTVL.

This clone was found a few times. This rearrangement joins TRBV12-2 to TRBJ1-5. TRBV12-2 is classified as a pseudogene. The CDR3 sequence is 14 residues long. In nucleotides, the CDR3 is TGTGCCACTAAGGACCCCCTTAGCAATCAGCCCCAGCATTTT. Translated, it gives CATKDPLSNQPQHF.

This clone appeared many times. At one end the junction does not follow the germline gene, possibly because of a read error. The DNA includes a base that is either unread or ambiguous, and X takes the place of its residue. The chain links TRBV27 to TRBJ2-2, with D perhaps given as TRBD1 or TRBD2 (7 bases each). Germline CDR1 MNHEY, CDR2 SMNVEV (reference sequence). This CDR3 region has 17 residues. Written as DNA, the CDR3 is TGTGCCAGCAGTCGCCCAGGGGGAGGGRGGGACACCSGGGAGCTGTTTTTT. It encodes CASSRPGGGXDTXELFF.

The V and J genes are TRBV18 and TRBJ2-7, with 13 positions matching TRBD2. The germline gives CDR1 KGHSH, CDR2 LQKENI. V shed 3 bases, J shed 3 bases, and the junction held 5 bases outside the gene matches. The CDR3 is 16 amino acids. Here the CDR3 DNA reads TGTGCCAGCTCACCGACTAGCGGGGGGTTCAGCTACGAGCAGTACTTC. It translates to CASSPTSGGFSYEQYF.

The chain employs TRBV6-8 and TRBJ1-2, with a weak D call TRBD1 (5 bases). Germline assignment: CDR1 MNHGY and CDR2 SAAAGT. This CDR3 is built from 13 residues. Trimming took 8 bases from V and 7 from J, leaving 17 bases between them. As DNA, the CDR3 is TGTGCCAGCGCGATCGGGGCAGTCTCTGGCTACACCTTC. Encoded protein: CASAIGAVSGYTF.

The chain couples TRBV19 to TRBJ2-3; TRBD2 matches 7 bases. J was trimmed by 3 bases and V by 5 bases; bases with no gene match: 5. The CDR3 sequence is 14 residues long. Germline CDR1 LNHDA, CDR2 SQIVND (reference sequence). This CDR3 is CASSRTRGTDTQYF. As DNA, the CDR3 is TGTGCCAGTAGTCGGACTAGAGGGACAGATACGCAGTATTTT.